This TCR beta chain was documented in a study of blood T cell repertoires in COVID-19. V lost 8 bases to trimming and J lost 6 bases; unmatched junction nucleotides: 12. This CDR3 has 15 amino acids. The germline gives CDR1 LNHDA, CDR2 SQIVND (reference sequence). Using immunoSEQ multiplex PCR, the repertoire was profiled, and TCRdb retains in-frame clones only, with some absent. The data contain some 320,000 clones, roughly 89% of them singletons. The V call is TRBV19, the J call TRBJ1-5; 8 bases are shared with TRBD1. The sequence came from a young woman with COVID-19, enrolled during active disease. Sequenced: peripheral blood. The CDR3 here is CASGSQTGASQPQHF. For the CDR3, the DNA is TGTGCCAGTGGGAGTCAGACAGGGGCGAGTCAGCCCCAGCATTTT. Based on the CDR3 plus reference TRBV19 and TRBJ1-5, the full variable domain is DGGITQSPKYLFRKEGQNVTLSCEQNLNHDAMYWYRQDPGQGLRLIYYSQIVNDFQKGDIAEGYSVSREKKESFPLTVTSAQKNPTAFYLCASGSQTGASQPQHFGDGTRLSIL.